The 26 T cell receptor beta chains below all came from one sample that was sequenced in a study of blood T cells in healthy people across ages. A second about 6 to 11 cycle PCR used barcoded and J-beta primers. TCRdb reanalysed the 5' RACE reads using MiXCR and keeps one entry per CDR3 protein. The sample gives about 700,000 distinct CDR3 sequences, 32% of which show up once; 15% to 19% is in the top ten. What was sequenced was blood. All receptors derive from an elderly woman in good health.

At least ten counts were recorded for this clonotype. The rearrangement uses TRBV7-6 and TRBJ2-7; 9 bases are a match to TRBD1. Germline trimming cut 4 bases from V and 7 bases from J; bases unmatched to any gene: 20. Per the germline V gene, CDR1 is SGHVS and CDR2 is FNYEAQ. This CDR3 has 18 amino acids. CDR3 nucleotide sequence: TGTGCCAGCAGCTCCAAAGCTGGAACCGGGACAGGGAGTTGGGAGCAGTACTTC. It codes for CASSSKAGTGTGSWEQYF. Looking up the rest from reference TRBV7-6 and TRBJ2-7 gives the full variable domain: GAGVSQSPRYKVTKRGQDVALRCDPISGHVSLYWYRQALGQGPEFLTYFNYEAQQDKSGLPNDRFSAERPEGSISTLTIQRTEQRDSAMYRCASSSKAGTGTGSWEQYFGPGTRLTVT.

The gene calls are TRBV9 and TRBJ2-6, with 11 nucleotides matching TRBD1. V lost 2 bases, J lost 1 base, and 5 bases stayed unmatched. Germline values: CDR1 SGDLS, CDR2 YYNGEE. This CDR3 is 18 amino acids long. The CDR3 sequence is CASSVTGTGGSGANVLTF. The CDR3 DNA is TGTGCCAGCAGCGTGACCGGGACAGGGGGATCTGGGGCCAACGTCCTGACTTTC.

This clonotype appeared many times. The J gene is TRBJ2-7, the V gene TRBV18; D gene ambiguous. The germline V and J ends were trimmed by 3 bases and 0 bases, with 15 bases remaining between them. CDR3 length equals 16 residues. Germline V gene sequence: CDR1 KGHSH, CDR2 LQKENI. The CDR3 DNA is TGTGCCAGCTCACCGGAGAATTTTGCCCGCTCCTACGAGCAGTACTTC. It specifies CASSPENFARSYEQYF.

This rearrangement joins TRBV6-1 to TRBJ2-3; 7 bases line up with TRBD2. Germline V CDR1 and CDR2: MNHNS, SASEGT. The length of the CDR3 is 15 residues. J gave up 2 bases and V 1 base, and 3 bases lay outside the gene matches. The CDR3 DNA follows: TGTGCCAGCAGTGAAGGACTAGCCAACACAGATACGCAGTATTTT. Protein: CASSEGLANTDTQYF.

This clonotype has at least ten counts. This clone may be a read error of a much larger clone one base away. This rearrangement joins TRBV7-3 to TRBJ2-6, with a tentative D call TRBD2 (6 bases). This CDR3 contains 15 residues. Germline assignment: CDR1 SGHTA and CDR2 FQGTGA. Here the CDR3 reads CASRRGSSGANVRTF. The CDR3 DNA follows: TGTGCCAGCAGGCGGGGAAGCTCTGGGGCCAACGTCCGGACTTTC.

V is TRBV25-1 and J is TRBJ2-5; D ambiguous. The J call may be incorrect, as the DNA end agrees better with TRBJ2-7. CDR1 MGHDK and CDR2 SYGVNS come from the germline V gene. CDR3 length: 13 residues. CDR3 loop: CASSERFRGEQYF. The CDR3 DNA follows: TGTGCCAGCAGTGAACGGTTTCGAGGCGAGCAGTACTTC.

This clonotype was seen ten or more times. The V and J genes are TRBV5-1 and TRBJ2-5; 9 bases are shared with TRBD1. Trimming took 0 bases from V and 4 from J; bases not matched to a gene: 4. Germline V gene sequence: CDR1 SGHRS, CDR2 YFSETQ. This CDR3 spans 15 amino acids. This CDR3 reads CASSLVGQGTETQYF. The DNA for the CDR3 is TGCGCCAGCAGCTTGGTGGGACAGGGCACAGAGACCCAGTACTTC. Full variable domain (rest looked up from reference TRBV5-1 and TRBJ2-5): KAGVTQTPRYLIKTRGQQVTLSCSPISGHRSVSWYQQTPGQGLQFLFEYFSETQRNKGNFPGRFSGRQFSNSRSEMNVSTLELGDSALYLCASSLVGQGTETQYFGPGTRLLVL.

In this sample, this clonotype turned up many times. The chain is built from TRBV9 and TRBJ1-2; D not certain. The CDR3 is made up of 14 amino acids. Germline loops: CDR1 SGDLS, CDR2 YYNGEE. V was clipped by 4 bases and J by 1 base, with 11 bases between them. DNA for the CDR3: TGTGCCAGCAGCCCTGACTTGATTAACTATGGCTACACCTTC. Its protein is CASSPDLINYGYTF.

This clonotype was counted at least ten times. This chain connects TRBV6-6 to TRBJ1-2; tentatively, D is TRBD1 (6 bases). The CDR3 has 14 amino acids. The germline V gene encodes CDR1 MNHNY and CDR2 SVGAGI (reference sequence). With 6 bases removed from V and 2 bases from J, the gap between germline ends came to 13 bases. The CDR3 loop is CASSTGKLNYGYTF. CDR3 coding DNA: TGTGCCAGCAGCACAGGGAAGTTGAACTATGGCTACACCTTC.

This clonotype was recorded many times. The rearrangement joins TRBV28 to TRBJ1-2, with 7 bases that match TRBD1. CDR1 and CDR2 (germline): MDHEN, SYDVKM. V shed 10 bases, J shed 4 bases, and the junction held 12 bases outside the gene matches. The CDR3 runs to 14 residues. Written as DNA, the CDR3 is TGTGCCACCTTTGACAGGGACGTCCTCTATGGCTACACCTTC. Translation gives CATFDRDVLYGYTF.

The gene calls are TRBV20-1 and TRBJ2-5; D is unresolved. Per the germline V gene, CDR1 is DFQATT and CDR2 is SNEGSKA (reference sequence). The V gene lost 5 bases and the J gene lost 1 base, with 8 bases spanning the gap. This CDR3 is 12 amino acids long. The CDR3 sequence: CSALRSQETQYF. The CDR3, as DNA: TGCAGTGCTTTGCGGTCCCAAGAGACCCAGTACTTC.

The chain links TRBV4-3 to TRBJ1-1, with 11 bases matching TRBD1. Germline V CDR1 and CDR2: LGHNA, YSLEER. The CDR3 extends over 14 amino acids. J lost 3 bases, V lost 7 bases, and 4 bases had no gene match. CDR3 DNA sequence: TGCGCCAGCACCTCGGGACAGGGGGACACTGAAGCTTTCTTT. Amino acid sequence: CASTSGQGDTEAFF.

Notes on this clonotype: It may be a read error: a sequence one base away is much more abundant. This chain uses TRBV4-2 with TRBJ2-3, with 9 bases that match TRBD2. CDR1 is LGHNA, CDR2 YNFKEQ, per germline. V lost 0 bases to trimming and J lost 4 bases; unmatched junction nucleotides: 8. The CDR3 totals 17 residues. The CDR3 DNA follows: TGTGCCAGCAGCCAAGATAGCGGGAGCCAAGGGTCAGATACGCAGTATTTT. Protein: CASSQDSGSQGSDTQYF.

CDR3 loop: CASSQQLSRDNEQFF. The CDR3 DNA sequence: TGTGCCAGCAGCCAACAACTTTCCAGGGACAATGAGCAGTTCTTC. The chain couples TRBV7-2 to TRBJ2-1; D possibly corresponds to TRBD1 (5 bases). Trimming took off 5 bases at V and 5 bases at J, with 16 bases between the two ends. This CDR3 has 15 residues. The germline CDR1 and CDR2 sequences are SGHTA and FQGNSA.

This chain connects TRBV2 to TRBJ1-4, with a weak D call TRBD1 (5 bases). The ends were cut back, 6 bases at V and 10 bases at J, with 18 bases in the middle. The germline V gene encodes CDR1 SNHLY and CDR2 FYNNEI. This CDR3 has 14 amino acids. DNA of the CDR3: TGTGCCAGCAGGGGGACGGGAGGTCTGCGAAAACTGTTTTTT. Encoded protein: CASRGTGGLRKLFF.

On this clonotype itself: Possible read error: a much larger clone is one base away. The chain joins TRBV7-3 to TRBJ2-6; 10 bases fit TRBD1. The CDR3 runs 16 residues. Germline assignment: CDR1 SGHTA and CDR2 FQGTGA. This CDR3 reads CASSSTGGTGANVRTF. The DNA of the CDR3 is TGTGCCAGCAGTTCGACAGGGGGCACTGGGGCCAACGTCCGGACTTTC.

Turning to this clonotype: An end of the junction does not agree with germline; a read error may underlie this. The CDR3 coding sequence is TGTGCCAGCAGGGAAGCGGGAAGTATTAATGAGCAGTTCTTC. The encoded protein is CASREAGSINEQFF. The rearrangement joins TRBV6-1 to TRBJ2-1; 7 bases are a match to TRBD2. CDR3 size: 14 residues. The germline V gene has CDR1 MNHNS and CDR2 SASEGT.

The V call is TRBV29-1, the J call TRBJ2-5; TRBD1 matches at 7 bases. The CDR3 covers 14 residues. Germline CDR1 is SQVTM and CDR2 is ANQGSEA. V lost 5 bases and J lost 3; bases outside the gene matches: 9. CDR3 sequence: CSVLSGTAEETQYF. DNA for the CDR3: TGCAGCGTTCTCTCCGGGACAGCAGAAGAGACCCAGTACTTC.

Turning to this clonotype: This could be a read error, since a much larger clone is one nucleotide away. The J gene is TRBJ2-5, the V gene TRBV7-6; a possible D gene is TRBD2 (5 bases). In germline, CDR1 is SGHVS, CDR2 FNYEAQ. The V end lost 4 bases, the J end lost 5 bases, and 20 bases lay between the germline ends. This CDR3 is built from 16 residues. CDR3 loop: CASSSPPLGRRETQYF. For the CDR3, the DNA is TGTGCCAGCAGCTCCCCGCCTTTAGGCAGGAGGGAGACCCAGTACTTC.

This clonotype was detected only a few times. The V and J genes are TRBV7-3 and TRBJ2-7; tentatively, D is TRBD1 or TRBD2 (6 bases each). V shed 2 bases and J shed 2 bases, with 16 bases lying between them. Germline V gives CDR1 SGHTA, CDR2 FQGTGA. CDR3 length: 16 amino acids. The CDR3 sequence is CASSLLPGAGPYEQYF. The CDR3 DNA follows: TGTGCCAGCAGCTTACTCCCGGGGGCGGGGCCCTACGAGCAGTACTTC.

This clonotype has only a few counts. A read error may be the cause here, since a much bigger clone is one base away. The chain links TRBV20-1 to TRBJ2-1; D unresolved. Germline V gene data show CDR1 as DFQATT and CDR2 as SNEGSKA (reference sequence). The CDR3 extends over 10 amino acids. V was trimmed by 3 bases and J by 7 bases, leaving 4 bases between them. CDR3: CSASLNEQFF. CDR3 bases: TGCAGTGCTAGTTTAAATGAGCAGTTCTTC.

This clonotype has just a few counts. The rearrangement links TRBV5-1 to TRBJ1-4, with D unclear. Trimming shortened V by 1 base and J by 4 bases, and 8 bases separated the two germline ends. This CDR3 contains 14 residues. Germline assignment: CDR1 SGHRS and CDR2 YFSETQ. The chain's CDR3 is CASSLSGINEKLFF. The CDR3 nucleotides read TGCGCCAGCAGCTTGTCCGGGATTAATGAAAAACTGTTTTTT.

CDR3 in amino acids: CASRLYAGLDEQFF. The CDR3 DNA reads TGTGCCAGCAGGTTATACGCGGGGCTGGATGAGCAGTTCTTC. This rearrangement joins TRBV7-3 to TRBJ2-1; a weak D match, TRBD2 (6 bases). The length of the CDR3 is 14 residues. Germline lookup yields CDR1 SGHTA and CDR2 FQGTGA. The V and J ends lost 6 bases and 8 bases respectively, with 17 bases between them. The full variable domain, with the rest looked up from reference TRBV7-3 and TRBJ2-1, is GAGVSQTPSNKVTEKGKYVELRCDPISGHTALYWYRQSLGQGPEFLIYFQGTGAADDSGLPNDRFFAVRPEGSVSTLKIQRTERGDSAVYLCASRLYAGLDEQFFGPGTRLTVL.

This clonotype has a count of ten or more. The gene calls are TRBV20-1 and TRBJ2-5; 8 positions match TRBD1. V was pared by 5 bases and J by 5 bases, with 10 bases of the junction left unmatched. Per the germline V gene, CDR1 is DFQATT and CDR2 is SNEGSKA (reference sequence). The CDR3 is made up of 14 amino acids. The CDR3 spells CSALDRAGTETQYF. DNA of the CDR3: TGCAGTGCTCTGGACAGGGCAGGTACTGAGACCCAGTACTTC.

This clonotype was detected once. This chain uses TRBV20-1 with TRBJ1-2; possibly TRBD1 for D (6 bases). V shed 3 bases and J shed 5 bases, with 16 bases lying between them. CDR3 length: 14 residues. In germline, CDR1 is DFQATT, CDR2 SNEGSKA (reference sequence). Here the CDR3 reads CSASPGGVEYGYTF. In DNA form, the CDR3 reads TGCAGTGCTAGCCCGGGGGGCGTGGAGTATGGCTACACCTTC.

This clonotype occurred many times. The chain couples TRBV5-1 to TRBJ2-1; D not resolved. CDR3 length: 12 residues. Trimming removed 2 bases at V and 9 bases at J, with 9 bases between. Germline assignment: CDR1 SGHRS and CDR2 YFSETQ. The CDR3 protein is CASSFLKGEQFF. The CDR3 bases are TGCGCCAGCAGCTTCCTTAAGGGTGAGCAGTTCTTC.